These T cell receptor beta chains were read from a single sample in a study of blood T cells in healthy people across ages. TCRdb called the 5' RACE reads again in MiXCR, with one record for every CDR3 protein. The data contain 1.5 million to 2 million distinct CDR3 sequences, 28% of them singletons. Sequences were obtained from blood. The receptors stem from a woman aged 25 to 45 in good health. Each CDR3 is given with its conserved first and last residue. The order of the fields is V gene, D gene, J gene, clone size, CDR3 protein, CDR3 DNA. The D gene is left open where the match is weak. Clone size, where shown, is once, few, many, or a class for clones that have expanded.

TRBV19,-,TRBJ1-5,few,CAITSAGFIQPQHF,TGTGCCATTACCTCGGCAGGGTTTATTCAGCCCCAGCATTTT
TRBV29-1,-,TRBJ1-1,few,CSVAFNTEAFF,TGCAGCGTTGCGTTTAACACTGAAGCTTTCTTT
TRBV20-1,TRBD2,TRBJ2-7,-,CSAPSGTYEQYF,TGCAGTGCTCCTAGCGGGACGTACGAGCAGTACTTC
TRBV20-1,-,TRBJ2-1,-,CSAVDRSEQFF,TGCAGTGCCGTGGACAGATCCGAGCAGTTCTTC
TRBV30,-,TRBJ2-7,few,CAWSNQGILTYEQYF,TGTGCCTGGAGTAACCAGGGGATCCTTACCTACGAGCAGTACTTC
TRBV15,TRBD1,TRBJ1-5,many,CATSRPLWDRAYSNQPQHF,TGTGCCACCAGCAGACCCCTTTGGGACAGGGCCTATAGCAATCAGCCCCAGCATTTT
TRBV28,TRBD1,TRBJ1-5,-,CASSLGTETNQPQHF,TGTGCCAGCAGTTTAGGGACAGAAACTAATCAGCCCCAGCATTTT
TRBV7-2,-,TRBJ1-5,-,CTSSSQAHSNQPQHF,TGTACCAGCAGCTCCCAGGCCCATAGCAATCAGCCCCAGCATTTT
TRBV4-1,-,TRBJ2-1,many,CASSQDPGYVQFF,TGCGCCAGCAGCCAAGATCCCGGTTATGTGCAGTTCTTC
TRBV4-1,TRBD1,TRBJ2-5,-,CASSQAVRGNQETQYF,TGCGCCAGCAGCCAAGCGGTCAGGGGGAATCAAGAGACCCAGTACTTC
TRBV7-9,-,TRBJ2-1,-,CASSFSVDEQFF,TGTGCCAGCAGCTTCAGCGTCGATGAGCAGTTCTTC
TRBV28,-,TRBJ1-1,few,CASTVGLNTEAFF,TGTGCCAGCACGGTGGGTCTGAACACTGAAGCTTTCTTT
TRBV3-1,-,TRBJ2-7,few,CASSPRQGMSEQYF,TGTGCCAGCAGCCCTAGGCAAGGGATGAGCGAGCAGTACTTC
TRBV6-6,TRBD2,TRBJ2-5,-,CASTTGLAGARGETQYF,TGTGCCAGCACTACGGGACTAGCGGGGGCCAGAGGGGAGACCCAGTACTTC
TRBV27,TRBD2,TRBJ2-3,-,CASSLRGLAGGVTDTQYF,TGTGCCAGCAGTTTACGGGGACTAGCGGGGGGAGTGACAGATACGCAGTATTTT
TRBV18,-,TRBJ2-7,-,CASSSTETYEQYF,TGTGCCAGCTCGTCGACAGAAACCTACGAGCAGTACTTC
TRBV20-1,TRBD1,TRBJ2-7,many,CSARDPGQGVYEQYF,TGCAGTGCTAGGGATCCGGGACAGGGCGTCTACGAGCAGTACTTC